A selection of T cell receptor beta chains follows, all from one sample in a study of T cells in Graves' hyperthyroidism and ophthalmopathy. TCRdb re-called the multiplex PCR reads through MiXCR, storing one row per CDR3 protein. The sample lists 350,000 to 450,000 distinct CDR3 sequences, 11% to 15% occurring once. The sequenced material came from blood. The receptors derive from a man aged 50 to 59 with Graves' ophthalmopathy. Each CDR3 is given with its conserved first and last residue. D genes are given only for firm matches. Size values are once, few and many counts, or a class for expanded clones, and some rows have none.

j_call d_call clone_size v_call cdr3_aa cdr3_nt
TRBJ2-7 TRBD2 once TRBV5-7 CASSLRAGGRGFINEQYF TGTGCCAGCAGCTTGAGAGCGGGAGGGCGAGGGTTTATCAACGAGCAGTACTTC
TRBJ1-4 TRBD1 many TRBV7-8 CASSLSRDRGKLFF TGTGCCAGCAGCCTGAGCCGGGACAGGGGAAAACTGTTTTTT
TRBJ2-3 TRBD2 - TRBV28 CASSNSGRRDTQYF TGTGCCAGCAGTAACAGCGGGAGGAGAGATACGCAGTATTTT
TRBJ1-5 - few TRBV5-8 CASSLGEGNQPQHF TGTGCCAGCAGCTTGGGGGAGGGTAATCAGCCCCAGCATTTT
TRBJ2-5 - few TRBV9 CASSVASGTNKETQYF TGTGCCAGCAGCGTAGCGTCGGGCACGAATAAAGAGACCCAGTACTTC
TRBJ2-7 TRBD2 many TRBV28 CASSLGGGREQYF TGTGCCAGCAGTCTCGGGGGGGGGCGCGAGCAGTACTTC
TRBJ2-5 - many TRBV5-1 CASSQPSGRQETQYF TGCGCCAGCAGCCAGCCGTCGGGCCGCCAAGAGACCCAGTACTTC
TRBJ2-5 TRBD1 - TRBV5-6 CASGETTGTGETQYF TGTGCCAGCGGCGAAACGACAGGGACGGGGGAGACCCAGTACTTC
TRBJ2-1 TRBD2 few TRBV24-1 CATQPAGGKYNEQFF TGTGCCACCCAACCAGCGGGAGGGAAATACAATGAGCAGTTCTTC
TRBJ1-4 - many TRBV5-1 CASSLTGQGYEKLFF TGCGCCAGCAGCTTGACCGGTCAGGGTTATGAAAAACTGTTTTTT
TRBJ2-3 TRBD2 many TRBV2 CASKETSGRTDTQYF TGTGCCAGCAAGGAGACTAGCGGGAGAACAGATACGCAGTATTTT
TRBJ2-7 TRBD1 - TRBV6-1 CASGTVYEQYF TGTGCCAGCGGGACAGTATACGAGCAGTACTTC
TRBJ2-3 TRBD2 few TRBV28 CASSPGGSRIDTQYF TGTGCCAGCAGTCCGGGGGGGAGCCGGATAGATACGCAGTATTTT
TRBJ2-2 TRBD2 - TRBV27 CASSLSVGGSRGGELFF TGTGCCAGCAGTTTATCAGTCGGCGGGAGCCGGGGCGGGGAGCTGTTTTTT
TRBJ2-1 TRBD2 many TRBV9 CASSVGLAGLNEQFF TGTGCCAGCAGCGTCGGACTAGCGGGACTTAATGAGCAGTTCTTC
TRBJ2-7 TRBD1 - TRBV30 CAWSLRQGTYEQYF TGTGCCTGGAGTCTCAGACAGGGAACCTACGAGCAGTACTTC